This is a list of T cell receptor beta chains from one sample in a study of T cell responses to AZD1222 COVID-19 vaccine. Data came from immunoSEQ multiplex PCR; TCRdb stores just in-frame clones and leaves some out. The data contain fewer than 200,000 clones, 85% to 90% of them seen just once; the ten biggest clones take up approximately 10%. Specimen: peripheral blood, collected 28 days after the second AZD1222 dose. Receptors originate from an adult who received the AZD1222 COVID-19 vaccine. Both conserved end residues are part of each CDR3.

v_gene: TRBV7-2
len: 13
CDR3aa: CASSLDRVTEAFF

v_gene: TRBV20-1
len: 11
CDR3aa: CSAQGQGGQFF

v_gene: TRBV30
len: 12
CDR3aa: CAWGQSGNTIYF

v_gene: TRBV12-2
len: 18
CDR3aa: CASRLGTNLSGPYNEQFF

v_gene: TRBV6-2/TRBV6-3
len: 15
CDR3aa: CASSYETGGLNEQFF

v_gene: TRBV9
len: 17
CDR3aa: CASSVAASVPNTGELFF

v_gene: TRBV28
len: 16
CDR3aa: CASSLGQLATNEKLFF

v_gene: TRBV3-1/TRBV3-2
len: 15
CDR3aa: CASSQDRGGTGELFF

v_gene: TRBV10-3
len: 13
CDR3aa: CAIMTGGESGYTF

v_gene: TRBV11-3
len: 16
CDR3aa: CASSLDRRISGNTIYF

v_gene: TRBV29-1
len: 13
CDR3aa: CSVTQTGDGTQYF

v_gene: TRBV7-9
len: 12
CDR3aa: CASSLDYFEQYF

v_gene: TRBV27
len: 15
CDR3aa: CASMVSGRWENEQFF

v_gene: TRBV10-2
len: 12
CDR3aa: CASRQGLTEAFF

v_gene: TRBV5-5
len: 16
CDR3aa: CASRGGTPTGANVLTF

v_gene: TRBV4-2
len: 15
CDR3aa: CASSQVQGGAQPQHF

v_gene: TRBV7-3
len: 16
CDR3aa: CASRPQGGPGDYGYTF

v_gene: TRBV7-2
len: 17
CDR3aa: CASSLVASGGVTDTQYF

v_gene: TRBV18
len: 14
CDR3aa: CASSPETGRETQYF

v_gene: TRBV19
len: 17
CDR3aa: CASSPRTSGRRTDTQYF

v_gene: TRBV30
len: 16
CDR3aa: CAWSVAYRVLKNEQFF

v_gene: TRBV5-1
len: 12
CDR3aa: CASSLDQGGQYF

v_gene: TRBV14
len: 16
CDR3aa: CASSQLKQGLHTEAFF

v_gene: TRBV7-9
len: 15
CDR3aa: CASSLAGGIQETQYF

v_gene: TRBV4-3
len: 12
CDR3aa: CASSQRNSPLHF

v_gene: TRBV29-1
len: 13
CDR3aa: CSVGLTGGDEQYF

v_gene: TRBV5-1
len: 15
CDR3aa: CASSGGTGAGNTIYF

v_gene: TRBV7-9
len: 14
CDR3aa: CASSLAVQHEKLFF

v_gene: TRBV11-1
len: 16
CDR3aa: CASSPSFGALSYEQYF

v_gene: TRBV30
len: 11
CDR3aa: CARGGGGEQYF

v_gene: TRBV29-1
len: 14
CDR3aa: CSVALPQTTIGYTF

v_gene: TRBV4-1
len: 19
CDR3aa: CASSQLRTSGGDPTDTQYF

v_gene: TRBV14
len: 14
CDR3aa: CASSHRGNTGELFF

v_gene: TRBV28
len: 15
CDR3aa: CASSLSTGVNTEAFF

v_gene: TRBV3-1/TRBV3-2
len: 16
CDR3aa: CASSPGRTATNEKLFF

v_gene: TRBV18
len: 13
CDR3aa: CASSAGGNSPLHF

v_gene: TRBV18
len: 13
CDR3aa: CASSPPSVNEQFF

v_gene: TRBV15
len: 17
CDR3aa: CATSRDSRLGVDQPQHF

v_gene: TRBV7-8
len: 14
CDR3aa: CASSPRGQGATIYF

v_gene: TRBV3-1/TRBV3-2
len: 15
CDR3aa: CASSQDWLASNEQYF

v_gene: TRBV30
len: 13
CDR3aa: CAWSTAVGQPQHF

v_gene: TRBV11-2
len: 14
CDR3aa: CASSLGRAQQPQHF

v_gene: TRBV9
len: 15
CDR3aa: CASSDGGYGTGELFF

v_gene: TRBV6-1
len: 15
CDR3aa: CASSDTGARVEKLFF

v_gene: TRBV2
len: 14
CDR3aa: CASSEDRAGQPQHF

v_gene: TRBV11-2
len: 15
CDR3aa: CASSPRGGQSNEQFF

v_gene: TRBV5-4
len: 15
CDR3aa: CASSSTGIPVNGYTF

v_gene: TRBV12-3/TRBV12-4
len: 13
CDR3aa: CASSLEDLYGYTF

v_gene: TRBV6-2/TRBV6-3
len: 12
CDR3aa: CASSSLRDTQYF

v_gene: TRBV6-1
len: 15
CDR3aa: CASSEAPSPNQPQHF

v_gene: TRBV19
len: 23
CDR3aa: CASIRGAGKDSRDRALSNQPQHF